Below are 3 T cell receptor beta chains sequenced from a single sample in a study of T cells in Graves' hyperthyroidism and ophthalmopathy. The investigators amplified TCR beta CDR3 regions from RNA transcripts. When the TCR CDR3 underwent first-round RT-PCR, the HTBI primer set was used. TCRdb used MiXCR to reprocess the multiplex PCR reads, holding one entry per CDR3 protein. Among a few hundred thousand distinct CDR3 sequences, roughly 15% were seen once, and the ten largest hold 15% to 20%. The sample taken for sequencing was blood. These TCRs come from a woman aged 18-30 years with Graves' ophthalmopathy.

This clonotype appeared many times. This chain uses TRBV24-1 with TRBJ1-2; TRBD1 aligns across 7 bases. Germline V gives CDR1 KGHDR, CDR2 SFDVKD. This CDR3 spans 15 amino acids. J lost 4 bases, V lost 4 bases, and 8 bases had no gene match. The CDR3 spells CATSDQTGDGYGYTF. The CDR3 region has the DNA TGTGCCACCAGTGACCAAACAGGGGACGGCTATGGCTACACCTTC.

The table lists this clonotype with many counts. The rearrangement links TRBV5-5 to TRBJ1-2; D gene uncertain. V was cut by 0 bases and J by 5 bases, with 14 bases left in between. The CDR3 contains 15 residues. Germline-derived CDR1 and CDR2 are SGHKS and YYEKEE (reference sequence). The CDR3 here is CASSLDARSQYGYTF. The CDR3 DNA reads as TGTGCCAGCAGCTTGGACGCGAGGTCACAGTATGGCTACACCTTC.

About this clonotype: A read error may be the cause here, since a much bigger clone is one base away. The chain joins TRBV2 to TRBJ2-7; 12 positions agree with TRBD2. This CDR3 contains 17 residues. Germline lookup yields CDR1 SNHLY and CDR2 FYNNEI. The chain's CDR3 is CASSATSGRPETYGQYF. DNA of the CDR3: TGTGCCAGCAGTGCCACTAGCGGGAGGCCCGAGACCTACGGGCAGTACTTC.